This T cell receptor beta chain was identified during a study of Tregs in tolerant kidney transplant recipients. Study at large: The nonmyeloablative bone marrow transplants came from related graft donors, with transient mixed chimerism.

The V and J ends lost 0 bases and 5 bases respectively, with 8 bases between them. The germline CDR1 and CDR2 sequences are SGHNT and YENEEA. The CDR3 contains 14 residues. The protocol was immunoSEQ multiplex PCR, while the TCRdb copy is restricted to in-frame clones and leaves out a portion. Of just under 65,000 clones listed, roughly 98% are singletons. Thawed PBMCs were rested overnight at 37°C with about 220 IU/ml IL-2 before regulatory T cell sorting. Whole-study findings and limits: Nucleotide sequences could not be compared across some patients' samples due to primer changes. Tregs expanded with activated donor B cells seemed most donor-specific.

With regard to this clone: Its specificity is unknown.

The clonotype originates from a human donor who received a combined kidney and bone marrow transplant. The J gene is TRBJ2-1, the V gene TRBV11-3; a weak D match, TRBD1 (5 bases). The sample in question was Tregs from blood, obtained before the transplant. CDR3 sequence (DNA): TGTGCCAGCAGCTTAGATCCCAGGGACAATGAGCAGTTCTTC. This codes for CASSLDPRDNEQFF. Variable domain in full (rest from reference TRBV11-3 and TRBJ2-1): EAGVVQSPRYKIIEKKQPVAFWCNPISGHNTLYWYLQNLGQGPELLIRYENEEAVDDSQLPKDRFSAERLKGVDSTLKIQPAELGDSAVYLCASSLDPRDNEQFFGPGTRLTVL.